A single TCR beta chain is shown here with its context. It lacks a known antigen. No base qualities exist here, and no much larger clone lies one base off it. V is clipped by 5 bases and J by 10 bases, and the sequence between their germline boundaries is 12 bases long. The CDR3 goes from the cysteine to the phenylalanine over 12 residues. Only the CDR3 DNA is retained, 36 bases long and in frame from the first base. Sequences LNHDA (CDR1) and SQIVND (CDR2) are obtained from the germline V gene (reference sequence). The immunoSEQ Assay, a bias-controlled multiplex PCR, was used to amplify TCRbeta CDR3 regions from genomic DNA. Processing in the source paper ran as follows. Within the assay, amplification of reference gene primers was used to estimate how many nucleated cells each sample contained. Sequence reads were collapsed and filtered to measure the absolute abundance of every unique TCRbeta CDR3 rearrangement. For each sample, productive Simpson clonality was calculated as the square root of Simpson's diversity index over productive rearrangements. This is the immuneACCESS table as TCRdb keeps it, with only in-frame sequences that have V and J called. A part of the clones is gone; compared with another copy, unresolved V genes explain less than half, and the rest is unexplained. Clonal size and the V and J genes are those of that table, whereas D and trimming came from the DNA. The sample yields a few hundred thousand clones; around 87% were counted once. The ten top clones hold more than 1.5% of the sample.

This record comes from a study of blood T cell repertoires in COVID-19 (dated by TCRdb to about 2020). With respect to the entire study: For ImmuneRACE Cohort 3, a participant was defined as recovered based on two consecutive negative NP/OP PCR tests, clearance by a healthcare professional, or resolution of symptoms. Samples covering the acute and convalescent phases of COVID-19 were provided by collaborators in the United States, Italy and Spain. The material from the prospective study consisted of cDNA or gDNA derived from T cells, B-cell-depleted T cells, or PBMCs. The dataset comprised deeply sampled blood TCRbeta repertoires from subjects exposed to, actively infected with, or recovered from COVID-19. The repertoires were made available in a free public database intended to serve as a resource for research on the immune response to SARS-CoV-2. Samples came from the ongoing ImmuneRACE study (first 160 participants) plus 1,254 subjects from 6 global collaborators. Sample metadata almost always included a de-identified subject ID, COVID-19 status, age in years and sex. Where available, HLA class I and class II types were obtained from metadata supplied by the sample provider rather than from assay-based typing.

Study-wide findings and limitations: How much clinical and demographic metadata was included differed by source and by participant, and the metadata was provided uncurated.

Participants in the prospective study were enrolled through a virtual design, were aged roughly 18 to 100 years, and lived in 24 United States geographic areas. To assign participants to cohorts, the prospective study relied on clinical history that participants themselves reported in a screening survey and a study questionnaire. In the prospective study, whole blood, serum and a nasopharyngeal or oropharyngeal swab were collected from each participant by mobile phlebotomists. Additional blood draws and questionnaires over an approximately two-month period could optionally be provided by prospective study participants. Before DNA extraction, blood samples from the prospective study were shipped at room temperature or frozen.

Material for sequencing was PBMCs or T cells enriched from blood (not recorded which). The chain is assembled from TRBV19 and TRBJ1-5; confidence is insufficient to name the D gene. The sequence derives from a man aged 35 to 55 in a cohort exposed to, infected with or recovered from COVID-19 (not recorded which). The CDR3: CASSPLKSPQHF. The nucleotides are TGTGCCAGTAGTCCCCTAAAAAGTCCCCAGCATTTT. Full variable domain (CDR3 extended with the reference TRBV19 and TRBJ1-5 proteins): DGGITQSPKYLFRKEGQNVTLSCEQNLNHDAMYWYRQDPGQGLRLIYYSQIVNDFQKGDIAEGYSVSREKKESFPLTVTSAQKNPTAFYLCASSPLKSPQHFGDGTRLSIL.